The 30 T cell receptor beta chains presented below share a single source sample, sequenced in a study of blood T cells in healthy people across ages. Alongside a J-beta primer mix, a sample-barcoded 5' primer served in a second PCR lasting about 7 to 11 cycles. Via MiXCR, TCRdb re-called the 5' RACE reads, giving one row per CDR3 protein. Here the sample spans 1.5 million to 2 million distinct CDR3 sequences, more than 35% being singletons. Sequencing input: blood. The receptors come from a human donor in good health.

The CDR3 reads CASNRNPRDSLSNEKLFF. The CDR3 coding sequence is TGCGCCAGCAACCGGAACCCCCGGGACAGCCTTTCTAATGAAAAACTGTTTTTT. The chain employs TRBV5-1 and TRBJ1-4; 7 nucleotides agree with TRBD1. This CDR3 is built from 18 residues. Germline assignment: CDR1 SGHRS and CDR2 YFSETQ. J lost 3 bases, V lost 6 bases, and 17 bases had no gene match. The whole variable domain, remainder taken from reference TRBV5-1 and TRBJ1-4, is KAGVTQTPRYLIKTRGQQVTLSCSPISGHRSVSWYQQTPGQGLQFLFEYFSETQRNKGNFPGRFSGRQFSNSRSEMNVSTLELGDSALYLCASNRNPRDSLSNEKLFFGSGTQLSVL.

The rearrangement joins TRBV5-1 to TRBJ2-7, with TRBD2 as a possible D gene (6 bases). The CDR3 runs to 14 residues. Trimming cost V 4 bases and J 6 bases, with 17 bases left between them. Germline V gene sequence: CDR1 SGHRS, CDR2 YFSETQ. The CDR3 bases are TGCGCCAGCAGCCTTACTAGCTTTGAGACCGAGCAGTACTTC. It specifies CASSLTSFETEQYF.

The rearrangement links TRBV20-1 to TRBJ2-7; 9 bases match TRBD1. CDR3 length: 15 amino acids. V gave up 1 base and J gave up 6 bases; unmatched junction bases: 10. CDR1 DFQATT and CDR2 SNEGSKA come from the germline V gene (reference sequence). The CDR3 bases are TGCAGTGCTAGAGGTATCCGGGACAGGGAACTCGAGCAGTACTTC. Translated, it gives CSARGIRDRELEQYF.

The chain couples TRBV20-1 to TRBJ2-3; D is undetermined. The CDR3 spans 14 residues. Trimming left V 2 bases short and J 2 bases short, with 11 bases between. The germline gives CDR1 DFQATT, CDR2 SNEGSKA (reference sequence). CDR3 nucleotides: TGCAGTGCTAGAAGTGAGCAGCTCACAGATACGCAGTATTTT. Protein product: CSARSEQLTDTQYF.

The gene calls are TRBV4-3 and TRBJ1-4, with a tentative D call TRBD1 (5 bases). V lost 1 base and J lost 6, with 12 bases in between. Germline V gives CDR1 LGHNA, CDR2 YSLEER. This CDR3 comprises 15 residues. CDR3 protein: CASSQVGDLDEKLFF. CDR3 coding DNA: TGCGCCAGCAGCCAAGTTGGGGACTTAGATGAAAAACTGTTTTTT.

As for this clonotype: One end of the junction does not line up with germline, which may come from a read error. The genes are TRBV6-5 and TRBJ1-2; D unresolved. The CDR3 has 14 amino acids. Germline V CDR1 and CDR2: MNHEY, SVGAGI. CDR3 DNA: TGTGCCAGCAGTTACAGAGGGCAGAACTGTGGCTACACCTTC. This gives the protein CASSYRGQNCGYTF.

CDR3 coding DNA: TGCAGCGTTGAAGATCCCCGGGAGACCTATGGCTACACCTTC. It codes for CSVEDPRETYGYTF. The J gene is TRBJ1-2, the V gene TRBV29-1; D gene ambiguous. Germline CDR1 and CDR2: SQVTM and ANQGSEA. Trimming took off 0 bases at V and 4 bases at J, with 12 bases between the two ends. This CDR3 is built from 14 residues.

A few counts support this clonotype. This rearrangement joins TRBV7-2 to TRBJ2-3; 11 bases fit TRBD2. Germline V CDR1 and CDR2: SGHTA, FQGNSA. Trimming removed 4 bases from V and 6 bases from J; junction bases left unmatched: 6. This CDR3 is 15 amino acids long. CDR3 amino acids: CASSSLTSGVDTQYF. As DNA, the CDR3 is TGTGCCAGCAGCTCGCTGACTAGCGGGGTCGATACGCAGTATTTT.

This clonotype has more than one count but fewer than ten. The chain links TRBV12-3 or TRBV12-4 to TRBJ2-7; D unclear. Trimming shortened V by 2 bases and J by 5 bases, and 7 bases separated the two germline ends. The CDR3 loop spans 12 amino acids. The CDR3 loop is CASSLREHEQYF. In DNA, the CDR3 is TGTGCCAGCAGTTTAAGAGAACACGAGCAGTACTTC.

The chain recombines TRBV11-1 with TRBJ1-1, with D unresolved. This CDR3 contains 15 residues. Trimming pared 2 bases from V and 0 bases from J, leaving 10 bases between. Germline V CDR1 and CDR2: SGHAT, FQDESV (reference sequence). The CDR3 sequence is CASSLSATMNTEAFF. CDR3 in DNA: TGTGCCAGCAGCTTATCGGCCACCATGAACACTGAAGCTTTCTTT.

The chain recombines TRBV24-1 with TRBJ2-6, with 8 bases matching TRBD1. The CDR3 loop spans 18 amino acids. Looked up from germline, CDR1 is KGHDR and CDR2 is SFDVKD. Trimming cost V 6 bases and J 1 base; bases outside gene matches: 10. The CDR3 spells CATSPGTGQMSGANVLTF. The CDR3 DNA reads TGTGCCACCAGTCCCGGGACAGGCCAAATGTCTGGGGCCAACGTCCTGACTTTC.

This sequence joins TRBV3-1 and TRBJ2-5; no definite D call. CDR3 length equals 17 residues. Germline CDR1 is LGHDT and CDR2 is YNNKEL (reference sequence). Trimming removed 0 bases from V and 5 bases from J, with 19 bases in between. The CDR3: CASSQDRIRAVQETQYF. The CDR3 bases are TGTGCCAGCAGCCAAGATCGGATTCGGGCGGTCCAGGAGACCCAGTACTTC.

As DNA, the CDR3 is TGCGCCAGCAGCCGTTATTTTCAGGAGAGCACTGAAGCTTTCTTT. Translation: CASSRYFQESTEAFF. The chain recombines TRBV4-3 with TRBJ1-1; no reliable D call. V lost 4 bases, J lost 4 bases, and 16 bases lay in between. The CDR3 is 15 residues long. Germline V gives CDR1 LGHNA, CDR2 YSLEER.

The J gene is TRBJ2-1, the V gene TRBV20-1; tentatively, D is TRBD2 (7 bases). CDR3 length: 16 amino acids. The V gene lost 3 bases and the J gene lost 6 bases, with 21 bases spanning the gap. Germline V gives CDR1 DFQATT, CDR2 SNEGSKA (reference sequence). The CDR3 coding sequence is TGCAGTGCTAGGAGCCGGGCGGGGGCCCGGCGCAATGAGCAGTTCTTC. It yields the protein CSARSRAGARRNEQFF.

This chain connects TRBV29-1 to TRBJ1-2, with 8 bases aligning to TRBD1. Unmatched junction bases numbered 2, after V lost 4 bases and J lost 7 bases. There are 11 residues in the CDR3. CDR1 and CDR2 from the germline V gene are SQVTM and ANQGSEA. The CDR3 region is CSVAGTGGYTF. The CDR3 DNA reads TGCAGCGTTGCCGGGACAGGTGGCTACACCTTC.

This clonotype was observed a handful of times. The CDR3 DNA sequence: TGTGCCAGCAGCTGGGGGACGGCCGAGATTCAGTACTTC. It translates to CASSWGTAEIQYF. V and J are TRBV7-2 and TRBJ2-4; D might be TRBD1 or TRBD2, each matching 5 bases. The CDR3 length is 13 residues. Germline assignment: CDR1 SGHTA and CDR2 FQGNSA. V lost 4 bases to trimming and J lost 10 bases, with 14 bases between them.

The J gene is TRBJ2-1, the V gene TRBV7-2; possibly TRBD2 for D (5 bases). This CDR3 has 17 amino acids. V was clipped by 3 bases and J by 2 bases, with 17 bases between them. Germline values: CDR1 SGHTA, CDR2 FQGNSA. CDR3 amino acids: CASSFPGGLGTYNEQFF. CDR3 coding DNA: TGTGCCAGCAGCTTCCCTGGAGGCCTGGGTACCTACAATGAGCAGTTCTTC.

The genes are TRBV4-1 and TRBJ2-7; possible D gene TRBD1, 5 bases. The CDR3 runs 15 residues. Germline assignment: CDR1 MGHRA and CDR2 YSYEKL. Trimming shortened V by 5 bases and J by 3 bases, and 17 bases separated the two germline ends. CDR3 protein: CASSFKDAGIYEQYF. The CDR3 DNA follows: TGCGCCAGCAGCTTCAAAGACGCAGGGATCTACGAGCAGTACTTC.

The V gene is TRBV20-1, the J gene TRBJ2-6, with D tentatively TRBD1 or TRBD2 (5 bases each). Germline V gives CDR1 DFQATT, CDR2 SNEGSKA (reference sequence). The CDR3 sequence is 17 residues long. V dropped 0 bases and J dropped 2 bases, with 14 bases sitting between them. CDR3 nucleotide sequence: TGCAGTGCTAGAGATGGGGGTTCGGTCACTGGGGCCAACGTCCTGACTTTC. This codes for CSARDGGSVTGANVLTF.

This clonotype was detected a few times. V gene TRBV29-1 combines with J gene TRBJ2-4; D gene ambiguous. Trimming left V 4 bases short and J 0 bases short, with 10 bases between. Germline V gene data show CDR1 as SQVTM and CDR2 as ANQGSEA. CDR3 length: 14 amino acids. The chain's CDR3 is CSVVGGVAKNIQYF. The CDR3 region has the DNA TGCAGCGTTGTCGGCGGAGTAGCCAAAAACATTCAGTACTTC.

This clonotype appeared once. In nucleotides, the CDR3 is TGTGCCAGCAGTCTCACAGGGAATCCGGGACAGGGTCACTATGGCTACACCTTC. This codes for CASSLTGNPGQGHYGYTF. The rearrangement links TRBV28 to TRBJ1-2; 9 bases map to TRBD1. CDR1 and CDR2 (germline): MDHEN, SYDVKM. With 5 bases clipped from V and 3 bases from J, the junction kept 16 bases outside the gene matches. The CDR3 runs 18 residues.

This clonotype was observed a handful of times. The CDR3 DNA follows: TGTGCCAGCAGTGACCGGACACCGGTGACAGATACGCAGTATTTT. As protein: CASSDRTPVTDTQYF. The chain is built from TRBV6-5 and TRBJ2-3, with a weak D call TRBD1 (5 bases). V shed 5 bases and J shed 3 bases, with 15 bases lying between them. There are 15 residues in the CDR3. Per germline, CDR1 MNHEY and CDR2 SVGAGI.

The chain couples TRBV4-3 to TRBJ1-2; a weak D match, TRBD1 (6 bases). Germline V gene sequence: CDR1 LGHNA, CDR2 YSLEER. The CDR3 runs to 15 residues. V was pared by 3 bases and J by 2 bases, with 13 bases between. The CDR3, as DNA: TGCGCCAGCAGCCAGATCCACAGGGTGAACTATGGCTACACCTTC. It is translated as CASSQIHRVNYGYTF.

CDR3 residues: CASSLFQVTDTQYF. The CDR3 nucleotides are TGTGCCAGCAGTTTATTCCAGGTAACAGATACGCAGTATTTT. The chain recombines TRBV27 with TRBJ2-3; D uncertain. Germline-derived CDR1 and CDR2 are MNHEY and SMNVEV (reference sequence). Between the trimmed V and J ends, which lost 1 base and 3 bases, there was a span of 8 bases. This CDR3 spans 14 amino acids.

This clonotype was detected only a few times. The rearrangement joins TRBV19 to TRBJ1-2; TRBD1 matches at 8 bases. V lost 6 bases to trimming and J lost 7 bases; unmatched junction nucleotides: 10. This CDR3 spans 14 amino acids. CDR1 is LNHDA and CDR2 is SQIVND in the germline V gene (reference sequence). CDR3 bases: TGTGCCAGTAGGAGGGACAGGACTTCCCCTGGCTACACCTTC. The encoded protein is CASRRDRTSPGYTF.

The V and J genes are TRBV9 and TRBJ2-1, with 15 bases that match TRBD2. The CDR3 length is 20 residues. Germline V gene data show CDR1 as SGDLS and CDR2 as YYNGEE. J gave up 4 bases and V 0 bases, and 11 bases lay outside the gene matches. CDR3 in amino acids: CASSVAGLAGGPQGYNEQFF. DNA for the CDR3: TGTGCCAGCAGCGTAGCTGGACTAGCGGGGGGGCCACAGGGGTACAATGAGCAGTTCTTC.

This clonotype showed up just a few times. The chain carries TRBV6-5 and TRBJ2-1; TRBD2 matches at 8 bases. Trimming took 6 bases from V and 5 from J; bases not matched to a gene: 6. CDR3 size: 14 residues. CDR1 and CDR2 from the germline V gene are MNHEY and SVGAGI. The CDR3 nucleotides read TGTGCCAGCAGCCCTCTAGCGGGCAACAATGAGCAGTTCTTC. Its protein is CASSPLAGNNEQFF.

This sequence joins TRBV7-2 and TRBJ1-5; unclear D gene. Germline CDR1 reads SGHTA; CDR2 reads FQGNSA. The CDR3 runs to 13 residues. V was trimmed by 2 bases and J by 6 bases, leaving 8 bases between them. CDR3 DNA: TGTGCCAGCAGCTTATTTCTGGGTCAGCCCCAGCATTTT. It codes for CASSLFLGQPQHF.

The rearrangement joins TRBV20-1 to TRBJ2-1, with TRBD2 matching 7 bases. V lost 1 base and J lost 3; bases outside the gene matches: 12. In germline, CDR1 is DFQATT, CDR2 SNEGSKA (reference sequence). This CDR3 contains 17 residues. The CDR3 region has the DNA TGCAGTGCTAGAGGTTTCTCTGGAGCGGGGCTCTACAATGAGCAGTTCTTC. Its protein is CSARGFSGAGLYNEQFF.

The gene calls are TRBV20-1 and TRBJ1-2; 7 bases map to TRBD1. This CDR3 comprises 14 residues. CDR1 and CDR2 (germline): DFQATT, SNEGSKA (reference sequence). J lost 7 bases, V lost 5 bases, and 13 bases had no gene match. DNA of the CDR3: TGCAGTGCTCGCTTCCGGGGACAGCTATCTGGCTACACCTTC. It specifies CSARFRGQLSGYTF.